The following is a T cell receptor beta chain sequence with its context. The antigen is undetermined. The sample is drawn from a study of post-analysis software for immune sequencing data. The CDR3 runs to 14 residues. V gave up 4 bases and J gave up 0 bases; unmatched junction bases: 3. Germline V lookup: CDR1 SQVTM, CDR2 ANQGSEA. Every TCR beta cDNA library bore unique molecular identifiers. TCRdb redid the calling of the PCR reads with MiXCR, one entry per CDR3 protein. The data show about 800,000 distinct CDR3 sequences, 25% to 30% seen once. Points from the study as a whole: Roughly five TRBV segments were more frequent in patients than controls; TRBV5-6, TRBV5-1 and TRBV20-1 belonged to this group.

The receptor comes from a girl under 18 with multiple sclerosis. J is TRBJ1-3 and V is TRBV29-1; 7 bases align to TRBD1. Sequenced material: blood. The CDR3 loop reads CSVGDSDSGNTIYF. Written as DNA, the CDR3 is TGCAGCGTTGGGGACAGTGACTCTGGAAACACCATATATTTT.